This T cell receptor (beta chain) was sequenced for a study of patients and donors after allogeneic stem cell transplantation. This clonotype was counted many times. Germline V lookup: CDR1 SGHAT, CDR2 FQNNGV. Trimming pared 5 bases from V and 4 bases from J, leaving 17 bases between. CDR3 size: 15 residues. TCRdb called the RT-PCR reads again in MiXCR, with one record for every CDR3 protein. Found here are about 410,000 distinct CDR3 sequences, 16% of them singletons; the top ten hold over 6%. The chain combines TRBV11-2 with TRBJ1-1; D possibly corresponds to TRBD1 (5 bases). This clonotype was sampled from a human donor who was either an allogeneic HSCT recipient or a stem cell or donor lymphocyte infusion donor (not recorded which). It is not recorded whose cells these are; they may come from a transplant donor. Sequenced input: blood, either unsorted or a sorted T cell fraction (not recorded which). CDR3 in amino acids: CASSKGVGLFTEAFF. The DNA of the CDR3 is TGTGCCAGCAGCAAAGGGGTGGGGCTTTTCACTGAAGCTTTCTTT.